A selection of T cell receptor beta chains follows, all from one sample in a study of blood T cell repertoires in COVID-19. Only in-frame clones appear in the TCRdb table, and some are missing; sequencing was by immunoSEQ multiplex PCR. The table lists approximately 28,000 clones, roughly 79% of them singletons. The sample comprised peripheral blood. Receptors were obtained from a man older than 75 with active or convalescent COVID-19. Both conserved end residues are part of each CDR3. D genes are given only for firm matches. Clone size, where shown, is once, few, many, or a class for clones that have expanded.

NA TRBJ2-7 TRBV20-1 NA CSASSVYEQYF TGCAGTGCTAGCTCTGTTTACGAGCAGTACTTC
NA TRBJ1-1 TRBV21-1 NA CASSKALKGVNTEAFF TGTGCCAGCAGCAAAGCGCTGAAGGGGGTGAACACTGAAGCTTTCTTT
TRBD1 TRBJ1-2 TRBV7-8 NA CASSSPQGFKAGYTF TGTGCCAGCAGCTCCCCACAGGGGTTTAAGGCTGGCTACACCTTC
TRBD2 TRBJ2-3 TRBV6-4 few CASSDYPTSGGASIDTQYF TGTGCCAGCAGTGACTACCCGACTAGCGGGGGGGCCAGCATAGATACGCAGTATTTT
NA TRBJ1-2 TRBV6-2/TRBV6-3 few CASSITGTYGYTF TGTGCCAGCAGTATTACAGGGACCTATGGCTACACCTTC
TRBD1 TRBJ2-1 TRBV5-4 NA CASSTRTGPNYNEQFF TGTGCCAGCAGCACCCGGACAGGGCCCAACTACAATGAGCAGTTCTTC
NA TRBJ1-1 TRBV6-5 NA CASSYQGEAFF TGTGCCAGCAGTTACCAGGGTGAAGCTTTCTTT
TRBD2 TRBJ2-7 TRBV7-2 NA CASTGGVTSGRVYNEQYF TGTGCCAGCACCGGAGGAGTGACTAGCGGGAGGGTATATAACGAGCAGTACTTC
TRBD1 TRBJ1-5 TRBV30 NA CAWSVTGGVLNQPQHF TGTGCCTGGAGTGTTACAGGGGGGGTCCTCAATCAGCCCCAGCATTTT
TRBD2 TRBJ2-3 TRBV6-5 NA CASGGSGLTDTQYF TGTGCCAGCGGAGGTAGCGGGTTGACAGATACGCAGTATTTT
NA TRBJ1-6 TRBV28 NA CASSLQYNSPLHF TGTGCCAGCAGTTTACAGTATAATTCACCCCTCCACTTT
NA TRBJ1-2 TRBV9 NA CASSVGSRNYGYTF TGTGCCAGCAGCGTAGGTAGTAGAAACTATGGCTACACCTTC
TRBD1 TRBJ1-2 TRBV19 NA CASSTPGQGASGYTF TGTGCCAGTAGTACTCCGGGACAGGGGGCATCTGGCTACACCTTC
NA TRBJ1-4 TRBV7-9 NA CASSPTGFWEKLFF TGTGCCAGCAGCCCAACCGGGTTTTGGGAAAAACTGTTTTTT
NA TRBJ1-2 TRBV10-1 NA CASRKQGETNYGYTF TGCGCCAGCAGGAAACAGGGTGAAACTAACTATGGCTACACCTTC
NA TRBJ2-7 TRBV11-3 NA CASSLRRPRAAYEQYF TGTGCCAGCAGCTTAAGGAGGCCCCGAGCCGCCTACGAGCAGTACTTC